Each of the 19 T cell receptor beta chains below was sequenced from the same sample in a study of T cell responses to AZD1222 COVID-19 vaccine. The repertoire was sequenced with immunoSEQ multiplex PCR; TCRdb's copy has only in-frame clones and lacks some. The repertoire holds 140,000 to 150,000 clones, with over 85% as singletons. Here the sequenced sample was peripheral blood, taken on day 0 of AZD1222 vaccination. The receptors were sampled from an adult in good health.

The rearrangement links TRBV9 to TRBJ2-1; the D gene is possibly TRBD1 (6 bases). The CDR3 spans 16 residues. V dropped 1 base and J dropped 9 bases, with 20 bases sitting between them. From germline, CDR1 is SGDLS and CDR2 YYNGEE. This CDR3 is CASSVSPGTGTTEQFF. CDR3 DNA: TGTGCCAGCAGCGTATCCCCCGGTACAGGGACAACTGAGCAGTTCTTC.

This chain uses TRBV5-6 with TRBJ1-1, with 7 bases aligning to TRBD1. Germline CDR1 is SGHDT and CDR2 is YYEEEE. V lost 4 bases, J lost 0 bases, and 3 bases stayed unmatched. CDR3 length: 14 amino acids. For the CDR3, the DNA is TGTGCCAGCAGCAGAGACAGGGTGAACACTGAAGCTTTCTTT. This gives the protein CASSRDRVNTEAFF.

J is TRBJ2-1 and V is TRBV20-1; D ambiguous. CDR3 length: 9 amino acids. The germline V gene encodes CDR1 DFQATT and CDR2 SNEGSKA (reference sequence). The V gene lost 5 bases and the J gene lost 7 bases, with 3 bases spanning the gap. The CDR3 region has the DNA TGCAGTGCTGGGAATGAGCAGTTCTTC. This gives the protein CSAGNEQFF.

The V gene is TRBV7-3, the J gene TRBJ2-1, with TRBD2 identical over 13 bases. The CDR3 is 15 amino acids. Germline V gene data show CDR1 as SGHTA and CDR2 as FQGTGA. The V and J ends lost 3 bases and 6 bases, in that order; junction bases with no gene match: 2. CDR3 coding DNA: TGTGCCAGCAGCTTGACTAGCGGGAGGACCAATGAGCAGTTCTTC. Amino acids: CASSLTSGRTNEQFF. Full variable domain (rest looked up from reference TRBV7-3 and TRBJ2-1): GAGVSQTPSNKVTEKGKYVELRCDPISGHTALYWYRQSLGQGPEFLIYFQGTGAADDSGLPNDRFFAVRPEGSVSTLKIQRTERGDSAVYLCASSLTSGRTNEQFFGPGTRLTVL.

The chain joins TRBV18 to TRBJ1-2; no clear D gene. The V and J ends lost 6 bases and 2 bases respectively, with 16 bases between them. Looked up from germline, CDR1 is KGHSH and CDR2 is LQKENI. The CDR3 loop spans 15 amino acids. The DNA of the CDR3 is TGTGCCAGCTCGCGGCAGAACGGCCCAAACTATGGCTACACCTTC. Translated: CASSRQNGPNYGYTF.

The chain employs TRBV5-1 and TRBJ2-3; D gene unclear. Trimming pared 4 bases from V and 2 bases from J, leaving 11 bases between. This CDR3 has 14 residues. The V gene's germline CDR1 is SGHRS and CDR2 YFSETQ. CDR3 sequence (DNA): TGCGCCAGCAGCCCGATGGACCTCACAGATACGCAGTATTTT. It translates to CASSPMDLTDTQYF. The full variable domain, rest sourced from reference TRBV5-1 and TRBJ2-3, is KAGVTQTPRYLIKTRGQQVTLSCSPISGHRSVSWYQQTPGQGLQFLFEYFSETQRNKGNFPGRFSGRQFSNSRSEMNVSTLELGDSALYLCASSPMDLTDTQYFGPGTRLTVL.

This CDR3 is CASSQPLSYEQYF. CDR3 bases: TGTGCCAGCAGCCAGCCATTATCCTACGAGCAGTACTTC. The chain links TRBV6-5 to TRBJ2-7; D remains ambiguous. The germline V and J ends were trimmed by 6 bases and 1 base, with 10 bases remaining between them. The CDR3 is 13 amino acids. Germline V gene lookup returns CDR1 MNHEY and CDR2 SVGAGI.

J is TRBJ1-1 and V is TRBV7-9, with 7 bases fitting TRBD1. Trimming cost V 2 bases and J 1 base; bases outside gene matches: 4. CDR3 length equals 15 residues. The germline V gene encodes CDR1 SEHNR and CDR2 FQNEAQ (reference sequence). CDR3 region: CASSLPRQGNTEAFF. The DNA of the CDR3 is TGTGCCAGCAGCTTACCTCGACAGGGGAACACTGAAGCTTTCTTT. The variable domain in full, completed from reference TRBV7-9 and TRBJ1-1, reads DTGVSQNPRHKITKRGQNVTFRCDPISEHNRLYWYRQTLGQGPEFLTYFQNEAQLEKSRLLSDRFSAERPKGSFSTLEIQRTEQGDSAMYLCASSLPRQGNTEAFFGQGTRLTVV.

The J gene is TRBJ2-7, the V gene TRBV6-5; 13 bases match TRBD2. This CDR3 comprises 14 residues. The germline gives CDR1 MNHEY, CDR2 SVGAGI. V lost 8 bases, J lost 7 bases, and 8 bases stayed unmatched. The CDR3 bases are TGTGCCAGCGCCGCCGGACTAGCGGGAGAAGAGCAGTACTTC. It yields the protein CASAAGLAGEEQYF.

The rearrangement joins TRBV3-1 (or the pseudogene TRBV3-2) to TRBJ2-2; 9 nucleotides line up with TRBD2. Per the germline V gene, CDR1 is LGHDT and CDR2 is YNNKEL (reference sequence). The CDR3 has 16 residues. The junction had 5 bases not matched to a gene; V was cut back by 4 bases and J by 2 bases. The chain's CDR3 is CASSPLAGKNTGELFF. The CDR3 nucleotides read TGTGCCAGCAGCCCTCTAGCGGGAAAAAACACCGGGGAGCTGTTTTTT.

The chain has TRBV5-1 and TRBJ1-2; TRBD1 matches at 10 bases. Germline V gene data show CDR1 as SGHRS and CDR2 as YFSETQ. CDR3 length equals 13 residues. J was trimmed by 6 bases and V by 6 bases; bases with no gene match: 5. The CDR3, as DNA: TGCGCCAGCACCCTTGGACAGGGGGATGGCTACACCTTC. Protein: CASTLGQGDGYTF.

This sequence joins TRBV5-4 and TRBJ1-4; 7 positions agree with TRBD1. Per germline, CDR1 SGHNT and CDR2 YYREEE (reference sequence). The CDR3 runs to 15 residues. After removal of 4 bases from V and 5 bases from J, the junction contained 8 bases not matched to a gene. CDR3 amino acids: CASSISPTGNEKLFF. The DNA for the CDR3 is TGTGCCAGCAGCATTTCTCCGACAGGGAATGAAAAACTGTTTTTT.

The gene calls are TRBV6-4 and TRBJ1-1; D gene uncertain. The CDR3 totals 15 residues. The germline V gene encodes CDR1 MRHNA and CDR2 SNTAGT. Trimming cost V 0 bases and J 0 bases, with 8 bases left between them. The CDR3 is CASSDSRTMNTEAFF. CDR3 nucleotides: TGTGCCAGCAGTGACTCACGGACCATGAACACTGAAGCTTTCTTT.

The CDR3 nucleotides read TGTGCCAGCAGCCACGATGGCTCCTATGGCTACACCTTC. Protein product: CASSHDGSYGYTF. The chain is built from TRBV5-6 and TRBJ1-2; no clear D gene. This CDR3 spans 13 amino acids. Trimming removed 4 bases at V and 4 bases at J, with 11 bases between. The V gene's germline CDR1 is SGHDT and CDR2 YYEEEE.

The chain is built from TRBV6-1 and TRBJ1-2; D remains unclear. In germline, CDR1 is MNHNS, CDR2 SASEGT. V was clipped by 2 bases and J by 5 bases, with 12 bases between them. The CDR3 spans 14 residues. This CDR3 is CASSETRDRYGYTF. CDR3 nucleotides: TGTGCCAGCAGTGAAACGCGGGATCGTTATGGCTACACCTTC.

This clone was observed a single time. The chain employs TRBV7-9 and TRBJ2-3, with TRBD1 matching 8 bases. Trimming took 5 bases from V and 10 from J; bases not matched to a gene: 2. This CDR3 spans 11 amino acids. The germline V gene has CDR1 SEHNR and CDR2 FQNEAQ (reference sequence). The CDR3 loop reads CASSQGAAQYF. In DNA form, the CDR3 reads TGTGCCAGCAGCCAGGGGGCCGCGCAGTATTTT.

The V call is TRBV7-9, the J call TRBJ1-4; 7 nucleotides line up with TRBD1. Germline V gene data show CDR1 as SEHNR and CDR2 as FQNEAQ (reference sequence). CDR3 size: 14 residues. Trimming cost V 4 bases and J 4 bases; bases outside gene matches: 3. The CDR3 reads CASSSGQYNEKLFF. The CDR3 DNA follows: TGTGCCAGCAGCTCGGGACAGTATAATGAAAAACTGTTTTTT. Looking up the rest from reference TRBV7-9 and TRBJ1-4 gives the full variable domain: DTGVSQNPRHKITKRGQNVTFRCDPISEHNRLYWYRQTLGQGPEFLTYFQNEAQLEKSRLLSDRFSAERPKGSFSTLEIQRTEQGDSAMYLCASSSGQYNEKLFFGSGTQLSVL.

This chain connects TRBV3-1 (or the pseudogene TRBV3-2) to TRBJ2-2; tentatively, D is TRBD2 (7 bases). The CDR3 covers 16 residues. Germline loops: CDR1 LGHDT, CDR2 YNNKEL (reference sequence). The V end lost 4 bases, the J end lost 3 bases, and 15 bases lay between the germline ends. The CDR3 here is CASSLGEGGYTGELFF. CDR3 DNA: TGTGCCAGCAGCCTAGGGGAGGGGGGTTACACCGGGGAGCTGTTTTTT.

The chain links TRBV27 to TRBJ1-1, with TRBD1 matching over 7 bases. Germline-derived CDR1 and CDR2 are MNHEY and SMNVEV (reference sequence). The CDR3 extends over 13 amino acids. V shed 4 bases, J shed 10 bases, and the junction held 9 bases outside the gene matches. As DNA, the CDR3 is TGTGCCAGCAGTTCGACAGGGACCTTGGGAGCTTTCTTT. The encoded protein is CASSSTGTLGAFF.